Each of the 2 T cell receptor beta chains below was sequenced from the same sample in a study of cytomegalovirus exposure and HLA in healthy donors (dated by TCRdb to the late 2010s). Libraries were constructed by the immunoSEQ multiplex PCR assay. The multiplex PCR relied on a mix of 60 forward primers for TCR Vbeta segments and 13 reverse primers for TCR Jbeta segments. Not all clones reach the TCRdb copy of this immuneACCESS table, which keeps in-frame sequences only. Checked studies attribute under half of the gap to unresolved V genes and leave the rest unexplained. For this sample the table gives approximately 37,000 clones, of which 75% to 85% were detected only once. The top ten constitute 6% of the sample. What was sequenced was PBMCs. The receptors originated from a male donor in good health and CMV-seronegative.

V usage is TRBV15 and J usage is TRBJ1-4; TRBD1 matches at 11 bases. With V trimmed by 1 base and J by 5 bases, 9 bases remained unmatched. The CDR3 has 18 amino acids. CDR1 and CDR2 (germline): LNHNV, YYDKDF (reference sequence). The CDR3 DNA sequence: TGTGCCACCAGCAGAGTTGGGCCGGGACAGGGGGAGAATGAAAAACTGTTTTTT. Protein product: CATSRVGPGQGENEKLFF.

V usage is TRBV6-5 and J usage is TRBJ1-2, with D perhaps TRBD1 (5 bases). There are 15 residues in the CDR3. Germline V lookup: CDR1 MNHEY, CDR2 SVGAGI. Trimming left V 0 bases short and J 2 bases short, with 10 bases between. The CDR3 loop is CASSYSLQENYGYTF. In DNA, the CDR3 is TGTGCCAGCAGTTACTCCCTACAGGAGAACTATGGCTACACCTTC.